Below are 28 T cell receptor beta chains sequenced from a single sample in a study of cytomegalovirus exposure and HLA in healthy donors. Primers included in the PCR were 60 Vbeta and 13 Jbeta primers. Repertoires were generated with immunoSEQ multiplex PCR, while TCRdb's copy carries only in-frame clones and drops some. The top ten hold roughly 1.2% of the sample, which has approximately 110,000 clones, under 85% seen once. Sequencing was done on a sample of PBMCs. These receptors originate from a young man in good health and CMV-seronegative.

The chain links TRBV6-1 to TRBJ2-1; 9 bases match TRBD2. This CDR3 has 18 amino acids. V lost 4 bases to trimming and J lost 2 bases; unmatched junction nucleotides: 12. The germline CDR1 and CDR2 sequences are MNHNS and SASEGT. CDR3 nucleotides: TGTGCCAGCAGTGGTAGCGGGAGCTTTATTACACCCTACAATGAGCAGTTCTTC. This codes for CASSGSGSFITPYNEQFF.

The rearrangement uses TRBV28 and TRBJ1-1, with 8 bases fitting TRBD1. Unmatched junction bases numbered 19, after V lost 5 bases and J lost 11 bases. The germline V gene encodes CDR1 MDHEN and CDR2 SYDVKM. The CDR3 consists of 16 residues. CDR3 nucleotide sequence: TGTGCCAGCAGTCCCTGGGACAGGACCCAGACACTGGCCGCTTTCTTT. Protein: CASSPWDRTQTLAAFF.

J is TRBJ1-1 and V is TRBV5-5, with D possibly TRBD1 on 5 matching bases. CDR1 SGHKS and CDR2 YYEKEE come from the germline V gene (reference sequence). The CDR3 loop spans 15 amino acids. V was cut by 7 bases and J by 0 bases, with 16 bases left in between. The CDR3 loop is CASHVSVRVNTEAFF. The CDR3 nucleotides are TGTGCCAGCCACGTGAGCGTCAGGGTGAACACTGAAGCTTTCTTT.

V and J are TRBV4-3 and TRBJ1-4, with D perhaps TRBD1 (6 bases). This CDR3 region has 19 residues. Germline V gene lookup returns CDR1 LGHNA and CDR2 YSLEER. Trimming left V 2 bases short and J 0 bases short, with 19 bases between. The CDR3 sequence is CASSQSTGQPFATNEKLFF. In nucleotides, the CDR3 is TGCGCCAGCAGCCAATCGACAGGACAGCCCTTTGCAACTAATGAAAAACTGTTTTTT.

The chain links TRBV5-5 to TRBJ1-5; tentative D call: TRBD1 (5 bases). The CDR3 extends over 16 amino acids. Germline loops: CDR1 SGHKS, CDR2 YYEKEE (reference sequence). The V end was cut by 1 base, the J end by 2 bases, with 13 bases between. The CDR3 is CASSLQGGWGNQPQHF. For the CDR3, the DNA is TGTGCCAGCAGCTTGCAGGGAGGTTGGGGCAATCAGCCCCAGCATTTT.

The chain recombines TRBV9 with TRBJ2-7, with TRBD2 as a possible D gene (6 bases). CDR1 is SGDLS, CDR2 YYNGEE, per germline. V was trimmed by 4 bases and J by 6 bases, leaving 11 bases between them. The CDR3 length is 12 residues. CDR3 region: CASSSREGEQYF. CDR3 coding DNA: TGTGCCAGCAGCTCGCGGGAAGGCGAGCAGTACTTC.

This chain connects TRBV4-3 to TRBJ1-1; no clear D gene. The CDR3 totals 15 residues. Germline CDR1 LGHNA, CDR2 YSLEER. Trimming removed 4 bases from V and 1 base from J, with 13 bases in between. The CDR3 nucleotides read TGCGCCAGCAGCCCCTCCGCGCCCACGAACACTGAAGCTTTCTTT. Its protein product is CASSPSAPTNTEAFF.

This sequence joins TRBV5-1 and TRBJ1-1; D call uncertain. CDR1 is SGHRS, CDR2 YFSETQ, per germline. V was cut by 4 bases and J by 4 bases, with 17 bases left in between. There are 15 residues in the CDR3. For the CDR3, the DNA is TGCGCCAGCAGCGGACGGACTGGAAAGGGCACTGAAGCTTTCTTT. It encodes CASSGRTGKGTEAFF.

This chain links TRBV5-1 with TRBJ2-5; possible D gene TRBD1, 5 bases. The germline V gene has CDR1 SGHRS and CDR2 YFSETQ. The CDR3 has 15 amino acids. Trimming removed 0 bases at V and 2 bases at J, with 11 bases between. The CDR3 region has the DNA TGCGCCAGCAGCTTGGAGGGGTTCCTGCAAGAGACCCAGTACTTC. It is translated as CASSLEGFLQETQYF.

The genes are TRBV18 and TRBJ2-7, with 10 bases fitting TRBD1. Trimming cost V 5 bases and J 5 bases; bases outside gene matches: 3. The CDR3 has 13 amino acids. From germline, CDR1 is KGHSH and CDR2 LQKENI. The CDR3 reads CASSAGTGDEQYF. In DNA form, the CDR3 reads TGTGCCAGCTCAGCCGGGACAGGGGACGAGCAGTACTTC.

The V call is TRBV27, the J call TRBJ2-7, with TRBD1 matching over 10 bases. Germline V gene lookup returns CDR1 MNHEY and CDR2 SMNVEV (reference sequence). The CDR3 consists of 17 residues. With 5 bases clipped from V and 2 bases from J, the junction kept 12 bases outside the gene matches. The CDR3 region has the DNA TGTGCCAGCAGTCCCGGGACAGGGGTGCTTGGGGCCTACGAGCAGTACTTC. Its protein product is CASSPGTGVLGAYEQYF.

This clone has a single count. The V and J genes are TRBV7-9 and TRBJ1-1, with TRBD1 matching 7 bases. J lost 5 bases, V lost 1 base, and 10 bases had no gene match. The CDR3 loop spans 16 amino acids. CDR1 and CDR2 from the germline V gene are SEHNR and FQNEAQ (reference sequence). CDR3 sequence (DNA): TGTGCCAGCAGCTTAGACGTGACAGGGCGGGATACTGAAGCTTTCTTT. This encodes CASSLDVTGRDTEAFF.

The rearrangement uses TRBV5-4 and TRBJ2-7; 8 nucleotides agree with TRBD1. Trimming took 3 bases from V and 9 from J; bases not matched to a gene: 14. The CDR3 loop spans 15 amino acids. Germline loops: CDR1 SGHNT, CDR2 YYREEE (reference sequence). CDR3: CASSWGPTGAPAQYF. CDR3 bases: TGTGCCAGCAGCTGGGGACCGACAGGGGCCCCTGCGCAGTACTTC. Together with reference TRBV5-4 and TRBJ2-7, the CDR3 gives the full variable domain: ETGVTQSPTHLIKTRGQQVTLRCSSQSGHNTVSWYQQALGQGPQFIFQYYREEENGRGNFPPRFSGLQFPNYSSELNVNALELDDSALYLCASSWGPTGAPAQYFGPGTRLTVT.

This sequence joins TRBV7-2 and TRBJ2-7; the match to TRBD2 covers 10 bases. The CDR3 loop spans 14 amino acids. CDR1 and CDR2 (germline): SGHTA, FQGNSA. V shed 6 bases and J 2 bases; nucleotides not matched to a gene: 4. CDR3 amino acids: CASRPTSGTYEQYF. CDR3 DNA sequence: TGTGCCAGCAGACCTACTAGCGGGACCTACGAGCAGTACTTC.

This clone was observed a handful of times. V usage is TRBV19 and J usage is TRBJ1-1, with 9 bases matching TRBD1. Looked up from germline, CDR1 is LNHDA and CDR2 is SQIVND (reference sequence). This CDR3 has 15 amino acids. V gave up 3 bases and J gave up 0 bases; unmatched junction bases: 2. Written as DNA, the CDR3 is TGTGCCAGTAGTATCACAGGGGGCCTGAACACTGAAGCTTTCTTT. Amino acids: CASSITGGLNTEAFF.

This chain connects TRBV4-1 to TRBJ2-5, with D unclear. The germline V gene encodes CDR1 MGHRA and CDR2 YSYEKL. The CDR3 is 13 amino acids. Deletions cut 4 bases from V and 3 bases from J, with 9 bases between. The CDR3 DNA follows: TGCGCCAGCAGCCGGCAGATCGAAGAGACCCAGTACTTC. It yields the protein CASSRQIEETQYF.

This CDR3 is CASSSRGTIGTEQYF. CDR3 nucleotide sequence: TGTGCCAGCAGCTCCCGCGGCACTATTGGAACCGAGCAGTACTTC. The genes are TRBV14 and TRBJ2-7, with unresolved D. This CDR3 region has 15 residues. Deletions cut 5 bases from V and 6 bases from J, with 20 bases between. Germline CDR1 and CDR2: SGHDN and FVKESK.

This clone turned up a few times. This sequence joins TRBV4-3 and TRBJ2-7, with 12 bases lining up with TRBD2. The V gene's germline CDR1 is LGHNA and CDR2 YSLEER. The J segment lost 6 bases and the V segment lost 3 bases, leaving 9 bases of the junction unmatched. This CDR3 contains 16 residues. CDR3 DNA: TGCGCCAGCAGCCACGAAATGACTAGCGGGAGTCTCGAGCAGTACTTC. Protein sequence: CASSHEMTSGSLEQYF.

The table lists this clone with a few counts. J is TRBJ1-5 and V is TRBV6-6; TRBD1 might be the D (5 bases). The CDR3 is 15 amino acids. Germline CDR1 and CDR2: MNHNY and SVGAGI (reference sequence). V dropped 6 bases and J dropped 2 bases, with 14 bases sitting between them. The CDR3 loop reads CASRNRIIGNQPQHF. In DNA form, the CDR3 reads TGTGCCAGCAGAAACAGGATAATTGGCAATCAGCCCCAGCATTTT.

This clone was counted a single time. The genes are TRBV19 and TRBJ1-2; 8 bases agree with TRBD1. CDR1 is LNHDA, CDR2 SQIVND, per germline (reference sequence). V shed 5 bases, J shed 8 bases, and the junction held 10 bases outside the gene matches. This CDR3 is 14 amino acids long. The CDR3 loop reads CASSPLDRGGGYTF. The CDR3 nucleotides read TGTGCCAGTAGTCCCCTCGACAGGGGAGGCGGCTACACCTTC.

The chain recombines TRBV2 with TRBJ1-1; D is possibly TRBD1 (5 bases). The length of the CDR3 is 13 residues. Per the germline V gene, CDR1 is SNHLY and CDR2 is FYNNEI. V lost 4 bases to trimming and J lost 3 bases, with 9 bases between them. The CDR3 loop is CASSVVRDTEAFF. DNA of the CDR3: TGTGCCAGCAGTGTCGTCAGGGACACTGAAGCTTTCTTT.

V gene TRBV30 combines with J gene TRBJ2-5; tentative D call: TRBD2 (5 bases). CDR1 GTSNPN and CDR2 SVGIG come from the germline V gene (reference sequence). The CDR3 spans 13 residues. Trimming took off 4 bases at V and 1 base at J, with 10 bases between the two ends. As DNA, the CDR3 is TGTGCCTGGAATAGCGAGCGCCAAGAGACCCAGTACTTC. Encoded protein: CAWNSERQETQYF.

In DNA, the CDR3 is TGTGCCTGGAGTGTACTAGCAGGCACAGATACGCAGTATTTT. Its translation is CAWSVLAGTDTQYF. This chain joins TRBV30 and TRBJ2-3, with TRBD2 as a possible D gene (6 bases). The CDR3 runs 14 residues. V gave up 0 bases and J gave up 1 base, with 8 bases separating them. From germline, CDR1 is GTSNPN and CDR2 SVGIG (reference sequence).

The rearrangement joins TRBV2 to TRBJ1-1; D unresolved. Trimming removed 10 bases from V and 0 bases from J, with 15 bases in between. CDR1 is SNHLY, CDR2 FYNNEI, per germline. This CDR3 has 14 residues. CDR3 protein: CATTIPFMNTEAFF. The CDR3 DNA reads as TGTGCCACCACTATCCCCTTCATGAACACTGAAGCTTTCTTT.

This chain joins TRBV10-3 and TRBJ2-3; the match to TRBD2 covers 7 bases. The CDR3 has 16 amino acids. Germline lookup yields CDR1 ENHRY and CDR2 SYGVKD. The V segment lost 4 bases and the J segment 0 bases; nucleotides outside the gene matches: 7. Written as DNA, the CDR3 is TGTGCCATCAGTGTGCTAGCGGAGACTAGCACAGATACGCAGTATTTT. It encodes CAISVLAETSTDTQYF.

This chain joins TRBV28 and TRBJ2-7; the match to TRBD1 covers 7 bases. Per the germline V gene, CDR1 is MDHEN and CDR2 is SYDVKM. CDR3 length: 15 amino acids. V shed 6 bases and J 4 bases; nucleotides not matched to a gene: 12. CDR3 sequence: CASSPRQGQTYEQYF. The DNA for the CDR3 is TGTGCCAGCAGCCCGAGACAGGGACAAACTTACGAGCAGTACTTC.

The V and J genes are TRBV6-5 and TRBJ2-1; 7 nucleotides agree with TRBD1. The CDR3 loop spans 15 amino acids. Losses at the gene ends were 6 bases for V and 9 bases for J; bases not matched to a gene: 14. Per germline, CDR1 MNHEY and CDR2 SVGAGI. The CDR3 region is CASRAGTVARGEQFF. Here the CDR3 DNA reads TGTGCCAGCAGAGCCGGGACAGTAGCGAGGGGTGAGCAGTTCTTC.

V gene TRBV5-1 combines with J gene TRBJ2-3, with 10 bases identical to TRBD2. From germline, CDR1 is SGHRS and CDR2 YFSETQ. The CDR3 covers 16 residues. V shed 0 bases and J 3 bases; nucleotides not matched to a gene: 4. In DNA form, the CDR3 reads TGCGCCAGCAGCTTGGCTCTTAGCGGGGGGACAGATACGCAGTATTTT. Amino acids: CASSLALSGGTDTQYF.